The rows below give T cell receptor beta chains drawn from one sample of a study of cytomegalovirus exposure and HLA in healthy donors. Only in-frame clones appear in the TCRdb table, and some are missing; sequencing was by immunoSEQ multiplex PCR. In the table there are over 150,000 clones, approximately 86% of which are singletons. The sequencing input was PBMCs. These TCRs come from a young man in good health and CMV-seropositive. The CDR3 runs from the conserved cysteine through the conserved F or W. A D gene is named only where the DNA matches it firmly. Expanded clones get a size class; other rows say once, few or many, or leave the size out.

TRBV5-5	NA	TRBJ1-5	13	NA	TGTGCCAGCAGCTTCAAGGGGAATCAGCCCCAGCATTTT	CASSFKGNQPQHF
TRBV5-5	few	TRBJ2-3	12	NA	TGTGCCAGCAGCCCCGACTTGGATACGCAGTATTTT	CASSPDLDTQYF
TRBV9	NA	TRBJ2-7	14	NA	TGTGCCAGCAGCCCTCGACAGGCCTCCTACGAGCAGTACTTC	CASSPRQASYEQYF
TRBV6-5	NA	TRBJ1-2	15	TRBD1	TGTGCCAGCAGTTCACCGGACAGGATCAACTATGGCTACACCTTC	CASSSPDRINYGYTF
TRBV19	NA	TRBJ2-5	15	TRBD2	TGTGCCAGTAGTGACAGCGGGAGGAGTCCAGAGACCCAGTACTTC	CASSDSGRSPETQYF
TRBV27	NA	TRBJ2-7	15	TRBD1	TGTGCCAGCAGTTTATCCACGGGGACAGGGGACGAGCAGTACTTC	CASSLSTGTGDEQYF
TRBV27	NA	TRBJ1-3	17	NA	TGTGCCAGCAGCCCCACCTCAGAGGGCTTCTCTGGAAACACCATATATTTT	CASSPTSEGFSGNTIYF
TRBV9	NA	TRBJ2-3	14	NA	TGTGCCAGCAGCGTACGACAATACACAGATACGCAGTATTTT	CASSVRQYTDTQYF
TRBV30	NA	TRBJ2-3	17	TRBD2	TGTGCCTGGAGTGCGGGACTAGCGGGAGGGCACACAGATACGCAGTATTTT	CAWSAGLAGGHTDTQYF
TRBV7-2	NA	TRBJ1-6	17	TRBD1	TGTGCCAGCAGCTTAGAACAGGGGGTGTTTTATAATTCACCCCTCCACTTT	CASSLEQGVFYNSPLHF
TRBV7-3	NA	TRBJ2-1	13	TRBD2	TGTGCCAGCAGCTTAGACGCGGGAGATGGCCAGTTCTTC	CASSLDAGDGQFF
TRBV5-5	NA	TRBJ2-2	14	NA	TGTGCCAGCAGTTGGGACACGAACACCGGGGAGCTGTTTTTT	CASSWDTNTGELFF
TRBV19	NA	TRBJ1-1	12	NA	TGTGCCAGTAGGCGGGGTTGGACTGAAGCTTTCTTT	CASRRGWTEAFF
TRBV29-1	NA	TRBJ2-7	14	TRBD2	TGCAGCGTTGCCGCTAGCGGGAGATCCTACGAGCAGTACTTC	CSVAASGRSYEQYF
TRBV7-2	NA	TRBJ2-1	17	TRBD2	TGTGCCAGCAGCGGGCCACTAGCGGGAAGCTCCTACAATGAGCAGTTCTTC	CASSGPLAGSSYNEQFF
TRBV6-5	NA	TRBJ1-1	13	TRBD1	TGTGCCAGCAGTCGACAGGGGGGTACTGAAGCTTTCTTT	CASSRQGGTEAFF
TRBV2	NA	TRBJ2-5	9	NA	TGTGCCTCGGGGGAGACCCAGTACTTC	CASGETQYF
TRBV11-1	NA	TRBJ2-1	14	NA	TGTGCCAGCAGCCCCGCGGGGGACACCAATGAGCAGTTCTTC	CASSPAGDTNEQFF
TRBV7-9	NA	TRBJ1-2	16	NA	TGTGCCAGCAGCTTAGCGGGGGGTCCCGGTCTCTATGGCTACACCTTC	CASSLAGGPGLYGYTF
TRBV4-2	NA	TRBJ2-3	19	TRBD2	TGTGCCAGCAGTCCTACCGGGACTAGCGGGAGGGGAGGCACAGATACGCAGTATTTT	CASSPTGTSGRGGTDTQYF
TRBV18	NA	TRBJ1-2	14	TRBD1	TGTGCCAGCTCACGACAGGGCAAGAACTATGGCTACACCTTC	CASSRQGKNYGYTF
TRBV27	NA	TRBJ2-1	16	TRBD2	TGTGCCAGCAGTTTCATTAGCGGGGGGGGCTACAATGAGCAGTTCTTC	CASSFISGGGYNEQFF
TRBV11-3	NA	TRBJ2-1	16	TRBD2	TGTGCCAGCAGCTTCTCGACGGGACTAGCTCAGAATGAGCAGTTCTTC	CASSFSTGLAQNEQFF
TRBV10-3	NA	TRBJ2-7	15	NA	TGTGCCATCAGTGAGTTGCGTGGGGGACTCTACGAGCAGTACTTC	CAISELRGGLYEQYF
TRBV7-2	NA	TRBJ2-7	13	TRBD2	TGTGCCAGCAGCGGATCCCCGGGGGGGGAGCAGTACTTC	CASSGSPGGEQYF
TRBV19	NA	TRBJ2-7	16	TRBD1	TGTGCCAGTAGTACCCCAGGGACAGTCACCGCCTACGAGCAGTACTTC	CASSTPGTVTAYEQYF
TRBV6-1	few	TRBJ2-7	12	TRBD1	TGTGCCAGCGAGGGACAGTCCTACGAGCAGTACTTC	CASEGQSYEQYF
TRBV4-3	NA	TRBJ2-3	15	NA	TGCGCCAGCAGCCAAGATGGGGCACCGCGGCATACGCAGTATTTT	CASSQDGAPRHTQYF
TRBV6-1	NA	TRBJ2-5	15	TRBD2	TGTGCCAGCAGCACCCCGGGGAGGGGAAAAGAGACCCAGTACTTC	CASSTPGRGKETQYF
TRBV5-1	NA	TRBJ2-4	16	TRBD1	TGCGCCAGCAGCGAAAGGACAGGGGGCCTCGAAAACATTCAGTACTTC	CASSERTGGLENIQYF
TRBV5-1	NA	TRBJ2-1	16	NA	TGCGCCAGCAGCCTCGTCAGCGGCAGCTCCTACAATGAGCAGTTCTTC	CASSLVSGSSYNEQFF
TRBV9	NA	TRBJ2-3	17	NA	TGTGCCAGCAGTTCCCGACAGATTCCTCTAGACACAGATACGCAGTATTTT	CASSSRQIPLDTDTQYF
TRBV6-5	NA	TRBJ1-4	16	TRBD1	TGTGCCAGCAGTTACTCGTTCCAGGGGGCGACTGAAAAACTGTTTTTT	CASSYSFQGATEKLFF
TRBV7-2	once	TRBJ2-1	16	TRBD2	TGTGCCAGCAGCTTAGTTCCAGCGGGAGTGTTGAATGAGCAGTTCTTC	CASSLVPAGVLNEQFF
TRBV11-2	NA	TRBJ2-4	16	NA	TGTGCCAGCAGCCCCTCTGCTCGGGGAGCCAAAAACATTCAGTACTTC	CASSPSARGAKNIQYF
TRBV4-1	NA	TRBJ1-5	18	TRBD1	TGCGCCAGCAGCCAAGATTGGTTACAGGGGGGTCGCAATCAGCCCCAGCATTTT	CASSQDWLQGGRNQPQHF
TRBV6-5	NA	TRBJ2-6	16	NA	TGTGCCAGCAGTTACTCCCAGGTCTCTGGGGCCAACGTCCTGACTTTC	CASSYSQVSGANVLTF
TRBV19	many	TRBJ1-5	15	TRBD1	TGTGCCAGTAGTGCCTCACAGGGGGCAGGGCAGCCCCAGCATTTT	CASSASQGAGQPQHF
TRBV5-4	once	TRBJ2-7	14	TRBD1	TGTGCCAGCAGCTCCCGGGACAGGGGCTCTCAGCAGTACTTC	CASSSRDRGSQQYF
TRBV7-7	few	TRBJ2-1	13	NA	TGTGCCAGCAGCTTGAGCTCAGGGAATGAGCAGTTCTTC	CASSLSSGNEQFF
TRBV7-3	NA	TRBJ1-1	14	TRBD1	TGTGCCAGCAGCTCGACAGGGCCGAACACTGAAGCTTTCTTT	CASSSTGPNTEAFF
TRBV6-6	once	TRBJ1-5	12	NA	TGTGCCAGCACCCTTTACAATCAGCCCCAGCATTTT	CASTLYNQPQHF